The clone carrying this TCR beta chain was seen only a few times. Its matching antigen is unknown. Sequenced by immunoSEQ multiplex PCR; TCRdb stores in-frame clones only, minus some. This sample has about 120,000 clones, with approximately 85% found just once. This sample stems from a study of T cell responses to AZD1222 COVID-19 vaccine. Overall study results and limits: Females outnumbered males among donors, who were mostly white British; clonal diversity was possibly underestimated.

This CDR3 contains 17 residues. This clonotype was sampled from an adult in good health. The sequences come from peripheral blood, collected on day 0 of AZD1222 vaccination. The chain combines TRBV21-1 with TRBJ2-7. TRBV21-1 counts as a pseudogene. CDR3 nucleotides: TGTGCCAGCAGCGCCCATTGGGGGTTAACTCCCCCTCTCGAGCAGTACTTC. It codes for CASSAHWGLTPPLEQYF.